Listed below are T cell receptor beta chains from one sample, sequenced in a study of chemoradiotherapy in HPV16-positive cancers. Sequenced by immunoSEQ multiplex PCR; TCRdb stores in-frame clones only, minus some. This table has around 30,000 clones, 80% to 95% appearing once. Sequenced here: blood, sampled from a patient who underwent chemoradiotherapy. The receptors come from a human donor with HPV-associated anogenital cancer. Both conserved end residues are part of each CDR3. Each record gives: J gene, clone size, D gene, CDR3 length, V gene, CDR3 protein, CDR3 DNA. D genes are given only for firm matches. Clone size is given for some rows only: seen once, a few or many times, or a class if the clone is expanded.

TRBJ2-5	NA	TRBD2	16	TRBV4-2	CASSQGLAGGIETQYF	TGTGCCAGCAGCCAAGGACTAGCGGGGGGAATAGAGACCCAGTACTTC
TRBJ2-7	NA	NA	13	TRBV7-3	CASSPPGSYEQYF	TGTGCCAGCAGCCCACCTGGCTCCTACGAGCAGTACTTC
TRBJ2-5	NA	TRBD1	17	TRBV9	CASSVAGYGTGRETQYF	TGTGCCAGCAGCGTAGCAGGCTACGGGACAGGGCGGGAGACCCAGTACTTC
TRBJ1-1	NA	NA	14	TRBV6-6	CASGQDTTRGKAFF	TGTGCCAGCGGCCAAGACACGACCCGGGGTAAAGCTTTCTTT
TRBJ1-6	NA	TRBD1	15	TRBV5-6	CASSLGDRDNSPLHF	TGTGCCAGCAGCTTGGGGGACAGGGATAATTCACCCCTCCACTTT
TRBJ2-6	NA	NA	16	TRBV5-5	CASSVGPNSGANVLTF	TGTGCCAGCAGTGTTGGGCCCAACTCTGGGGCCAACGTCCTGACTTTC
TRBJ2-2	NA	TRBD2	18	TRBV7-6	CASSLTFGTSGNTGELFF	TGTGCCAGCAGCTTAACCTTCGGGACTAGCGGGAACACCGGGGAGCTGTTTTTT
TRBJ2-7	NA	TRBD1	15	TRBV5-6	CASSLNPGQIYEQYF	TGTGCCAGCAGCTTAAATCCGGGACAGATATACGAGCAGTACTTC
TRBJ1-5	NA	NA	12	TRBV25-1	CASSGSNQPQHF	TGTGCCAGCAGTGGAAGCAATCAGCCCCAGCATTTT
TRBJ2-1	once	TRBD2	14	TRBV11-2	CASSSGLGGDEQFF	TGTGCCAGCAGCTCGGGACTAGGTGGCGATGAGCAGTTCTTC
TRBJ2-3	NA	TRBD2	15	TRBV4-1	CASRVSGGLRDTQYF	TGCGCCAGCAGAGTCAGCGGGGGCCTCCGGGATACGCAGTATTTT
TRBJ1-3	NA	NA	15	TRBV5-8	CASSLGHHSGNTIYF	TGTGCCAGCAGCTTGGGGCACCACTCTGGAAACACCATATATTTT
TRBJ1-1	NA	NA	12	TRBV5-6	CASSDSGVPRQF	TGTGCCAGCAGCGATAGTGGTGTTCCTCGGCAATTT
TRBJ2-7	NA	NA	15	TRBV19	CASSIGPAQGDEQYF	TGTGCCAGTAGTATAGGACCCGCACAGGGTGACGAGCAGTACTTC
TRBJ1-2	NA	NA	14	TRBV30	CAWSLGTEYYGYTF	TGTGCCTGGAGCCTTGGGACGGAGTACTATGGCTACACCTTC
TRBJ2-1	NA	NA	15	TRBV28	CASSLLGRGKGEQFF	TGTGCCAGCAGTTTATTGGGCAGGGGAAAGGGTGAGCAGTTCTTC
TRBJ2-7	NA	NA	15	TRBV18	CASSPRGVLGYEQYF	TGTGCCAGCTCACCGCGCGGGGTATTAGGGTACGAGCAGTACTTC
TRBJ1-2	NA	NA	16	TRBV30	CAWGALRDMAYYGYTF	TGTGCCTGGGGCGCGCTTCGGGACATGGCCTACTATGGCTACACCTTC
TRBJ1-1	NA	TRBD1	15	TRBV12-5	CASTDRGSANTEAFF	TGTGCTAGCACGGACAGGGGATCTGCGAACACTGAAGCTTTCTTT
TRBJ2-6	NA	NA	16	TRBV4-3	CASSPRKYSGANVLTF	TGCGCCAGCAGCCCTCGGAAGTACTCTGGGGCCAACGTCCTGACTTTC
TRBJ2-7	NA	NA	13	TRBV30	CAFSTTRTYEQYF	TGTGCCTTCTCAACCACACGCACCTACGAGCAGTACTTC
TRBJ2-1	NA	NA	14	TRBV14	CASRGLDHYNEQFF	TGTGCCAGCAGGGGGCTGGACCACTACAATGAGCAGTTCTTC
TRBJ1-2	NA	NA	13	TRBV19	CASSIRDDYGYTF	TGTGCCAGTAGTATTCGGGATGACTATGGCTACACCTTC
TRBJ1-1	NA	NA	14	TRBV5-1	CASRHGTSNTEAFF	TGCGCCAGCAGACACGGGACATCGAACACTGAAGCTTTCTTT
TRBJ2-7	NA	TRBD1	15	TRBV7-2	CASSGGTGRAYEQYF	TGTGCCAGCAGCGGCGGGACAGGGAGGGCTTACGAGCAGTACTTC
TRBJ2-5	NA	TRBD2	13	TRBV5-1	CASTSGVQETQYF	TGCGCCAGCACTAGCGGGGTACAAGAGACCCAGTACTTC
TRBJ2-7	NA	TRBD1	15	TRBV7-9	CASSLNRGLIDEQYF	TGTGCCAGCAGCCTAAACAGGGGTCTCATCGACGAGCAGTACTTC
TRBJ2-5	NA	TRBD2	19	TRBV23-1	CASSQSRGLAGGQQETQYF	TGCGCCAGCAGTCAGTCGCGGGGACTAGCGGGGGGACAACAAGAGACCCAGTACTTC
TRBJ1-2	NA	NA	14	TRBV30	CAWSDTGRRGGYTF	TGTGCCTGGAGTGACACAGGCCGTCGTGGTGGCTACACCTTC
TRBJ1-1	NA	NA	17	TRBV5-1	CASSPRGEGLENTEAFF	TGCGCCAGCAGCCCAAGGGGGGAGGGGCTGGAAAACACTGAAGCTTTCTTT
TRBJ1-2	NA	TRBD1	15	TRBV19	CASRKSGTANYGYTF	TGTGCCAGTAGGAAATCCGGGACAGCTAACTATGGCTACACCTTC
TRBJ2-7	once	NA	12	TRBV7-2	CASSLQGGEQYF	TGTGCCAGCAGTTTACAGGGCGGAGAGCAGTACTTC
TRBJ2-3	NA	TRBD1	16	TRBV7-9	CASSFPRQGGTDTQYF	TGTGCCAGCAGCTTCCCGCGACAGGGGGGCACAGATACGCAGTATTTT
TRBJ1-6	NA	NA	15	TRBV5-5	CASSLFDQVNSPLHF	TGTGCCAGCAGCTTGTTCGATCAGGTTAATTCACCCCTCCACTTT
TRBJ2-1	NA	NA	11	TRBV30	CACLQGNEQFF	TGTGCCTGCTTACAGGGAAATGAGCAGTTCTTC
TRBJ1-5	NA	NA	11	TRBV6-1	CASSFTLPQHF	TGTGCCAGCAGTTTCACCTTACCCCAGCATTTT
TRBJ2-5	NA	NA	13	TRBV19	CASSRLDQETQYF	TGTGCCAGTAGTAGACTCGACCAAGAGACCCAGTACTTC
TRBJ1-1	NA	NA	13	TRBV5-1	CASSLTGLPEAFF	TGCGCCAGCAGCTTGACAGGGCTTCCTGAAGCTTTCTTT
TRBJ1-1	NA	TRBD1	13	TRBV11-1	CASSPGGFVRAFF	TGTGCCAGCAGCCCAGGGGGTTTCGTAAGAGCTTTCTTT
TRBJ2-2	once	NA	13	TRBV7-9	CASSTANTGELFF	TGTGCCAGTTCAACGGCGAACACCGGGGAGCTGTTTTTT
TRBJ2-3	NA	TRBD2	16	TRBV9	CASSPGGSGGKYTQYF	TGTGCCAGCAGCCCGGGGGGTAGCGGGGGGAAGTATACGCAGTATTTT
TRBJ1-3	NA	NA	10	TRBV7-9	CASIGNTIYF	TGTGCCAGCATCGGAAACACCATATATTTT
TRBJ2-5	NA	NA	14	TRBV19	CASSSRGSRETQYF	TGTGCCAGTAGTAGCAGGGGTAGTAGAGAGACCCAGTACTTC
TRBJ2-3	once	NA	11	TRBV4-2	CASTSTDTQYF	TGTGCCAGCACTAGCACAGATACGCAGTATTTT